This is a list of T cell receptor beta chains from one sample in a study of blood T cell repertoires in COVID-19. TCRdb's table, derived via immunoSEQ multiplex PCR, lists solely in-frame clones and lacks some. The sample shows over 400,000 clones, approximately 83% of them seen only once. The sample comprised peripheral blood. These receptors were collected from a human donor in a cohort sampled during active COVID-19. The CDR3 runs from the conserved cysteine through the conserved F or W. The D gene is left open where the match is weak. The size of a clone is reported for some rows only, either as once, few or many, or as a class for expanded clones.

d_call: TRBD2; v_call: TRBV7-9; j_call: TRBJ2-5; clone_size: NA; cdr3_nt: TGTGCCAGCAGCTTCTCGGCCGGACTAGCGGGAGTCGAGACCCAGTACTTC; cdr3_aa: CASSFSAGLAGVETQYF
d_call: TRBD1; v_call: TRBV2; j_call: TRBJ2-7; clone_size: NA; cdr3_nt: TGTGCCAGCGGGGACAGGGACGAGCAGTACTTC; cdr3_aa: CASGDRDEQYF
d_call: NA; v_call: TRBV5-1; j_call: TRBJ1-3; clone_size: NA; cdr3_nt: TGCGCCAGCAGCTCCGGGACTCCTGGAAACACCATATATTTT; cdr3_aa: CASSSGTPGNTIYF
d_call: NA; v_call: TRBV5-1; j_call: TRBJ1-3; clone_size: NA; cdr3_nt: TGCGCCAGCAGCCCTAGCTCTGGAAACACCATATATTTT; cdr3_aa: CASSPSSGNTIYF
d_call: TRBD1; v_call: TRBV28; j_call: TRBJ1-6; clone_size: few; cdr3_nt: TGTGCCAGCAGTTTAGAGGCAGGGGGCGCAGGAAATTCACCCCTCCACTTT; cdr3_aa: CASSLEAGGAGNSPLHF
d_call: TRBD1; v_call: TRBV5-1; j_call: TRBJ2-7; clone_size: NA; cdr3_nt: TGCGCCAGCAGCCCGACAGGGGGCTCCTACGAGCAGTACTTC; cdr3_aa: CASSPTGGSYEQYF
d_call: TRBD1; v_call: TRBV11-2; j_call: TRBJ2-5; clone_size: NA; cdr3_nt: TGTGCCAGCAGCTTTGCGGTACAGGGGGCGATTGGGACCCAGTACTTC; cdr3_aa: CASSFAVQGAIGTQYF
d_call: TRBD1; v_call: TRBV6-6; j_call: TRBJ1-1; clone_size: NA; cdr3_nt: TGTGCCAGTACGACAGGGGGGAACACTGAAGCTTTCTTT; cdr3_aa: CASTTGGNTEAFF
d_call: NA; v_call: TRBV4-2; j_call: TRBJ2-1; clone_size: few; cdr3_nt: TGTGCCAGCAGCCAACTGCACAGGACGAGCTCCTACAATGAGCAGTTCTTC; cdr3_aa: CASSQLHRTSSYNEQFF
d_call: TRBD1; v_call: TRBV6-4; j_call: TRBJ2-7; clone_size: once; cdr3_nt: TGTGCCAGCAGTGACTCGGGACAGGGGAAAAACGAGCAGTACTTC; cdr3_aa: CASSDSGQGKNEQYF
d_call: TRBD1; v_call: TRBV30; j_call: TRBJ2-7; clone_size: NA; cdr3_nt: TGTGCCTGGGGACAGGGCAGCTCCTACGAGCAGTACTTC; cdr3_aa: CAWGQGSSYEQYF
d_call: NA; v_call: TRBV2; j_call: TRBJ2-2; clone_size: once; cdr3_nt: TGTGCCAGCAGCTGGAGCACCGGGGAGCTGTTTTTT; cdr3_aa: CASSWSTGELFF
d_call: TRBD2; v_call: TRBV28; j_call: TRBJ2-5; clone_size: NA; cdr3_nt: TGTGCCAGCAGTTTGCCCCTTCTAGCGGGAGGGCTAGGGGAGACCCAGTACTTC; cdr3_aa: CASSLPLLAGGLGETQYF
d_call: TRBD1; v_call: TRBV5-4; j_call: TRBJ1-1; clone_size: NA; cdr3_nt: TGTGCCAGCAGCCCCTGGACAGGGTCGGGGTCTGAAGCTTTCTTT; cdr3_aa: CASSPWTGSGSEAFF
d_call: TRBD2; v_call: TRBV5-1; j_call: TRBJ2-7; clone_size: NA; cdr3_nt: TGCGCCAGCAGCTCGGGACTAGCGGGAGGGCCTTACGAGCAGTACTTC; cdr3_aa: CASSSGLAGGPYEQYF
d_call: TRBD2; v_call: TRBV3-1/TRBV3-2; j_call: TRBJ2-7; clone_size: NA; cdr3_nt: TGTGCCAGCAGCCGAATAGCGGGCCCCTCCTACGAGCAGTACTTC; cdr3_aa: CASSRIAGPSYEQYF
d_call: TRBD2; v_call: TRBV9; j_call: TRBJ2-1; clone_size: NA; cdr3_nt: TGTGCCAGCAGCGTAGTATCGGGAGGGTACAATGAGCAGTTCTTC; cdr3_aa: CASSVVSGGYNEQFF
d_call: TRBD2; v_call: TRBV6-5; j_call: TRBJ2-5; clone_size: NA; cdr3_nt: TGTGCCAGCGAGCCCTCGGGAGGGAGAGAGACCCAGTACTTC; cdr3_aa: CASEPSGGRETQYF
d_call: NA; v_call: TRBV4-1; j_call: TRBJ1-4; clone_size: NA; cdr3_nt: TGCGCCAGCAGCCAGACCCGGGACGGGGGTGAAAAACTGTTTTTT; cdr3_aa: CASSQTRDGGEKLFF
d_call: TRBD1; v_call: TRBV5-6; j_call: TRBJ1-1; clone_size: NA; cdr3_nt: TGTGCCAGCAGCTTGGTCGCGGGACAGGGGTCGTACACTGAAGCTTTCTTT; cdr3_aa: CASSLVAGQGSYTEAFF
d_call: TRBD2; v_call: TRBV10-1; j_call: TRBJ2-7; clone_size: NA; cdr3_nt: TGCGCCAGCAGTGAGTTCCCAGGACTAGCGGTACGGGCCTACGAGCAGTACTTC; cdr3_aa: CASSEFPGLAVRAYEQYF
d_call: TRBD2; v_call: TRBV19; j_call: TRBJ2-1; clone_size: NA; cdr3_nt: TGTGCCAGTAGTTCCCGACTAGCGGGGGCATACAATGAGCAGTTCTTC; cdr3_aa: CASSSRLAGAYNEQFF
d_call: NA; v_call: TRBV18; j_call: TRBJ1-1; clone_size: NA; cdr3_nt: TGTGCCAGCTCACCACAAATCGGGGGAGAGACTGAAGCTTTCTTT; cdr3_aa: CASSPQIGGETEAFF
d_call: TRBD2; v_call: TRBV7-6; j_call: TRBJ2-1; clone_size: NA; cdr3_nt: TGTGCCAGCAGCCGAAGGGGTAATAGCGGGTTCCACAATGAGCAGTTCTTC; cdr3_aa: CASSRRGNSGFHNEQFF
d_call: NA; v_call: TRBV4-1; j_call: TRBJ2-6; clone_size: NA; cdr3_nt: TGCGCCAGCAGCCAAGCGGGTGGGGCGAATCCCCCTGGGGCCAACGTCCTGACTTTC; cdr3_aa: CASSQAGGANPPGANVLTF
d_call: NA; v_call: TRBV28; j_call: TRBJ1-4; clone_size: few; cdr3_nt: TGTGCCAGCAGTTTATTTCAGGGAGGGGAAAAACTGTTTTTT; cdr3_aa: CASSLFQGGEKLFF
d_call: TRBD2; v_call: TRBV18; j_call: TRBJ2-7; clone_size: many; cdr3_nt: TGTGCCAGCTCACTGGGACTAGCGGGGGACGAGCAGTACTTC; cdr3_aa: CASSLGLAGDEQYF
d_call: TRBD1; v_call: TRBV2; j_call: TRBJ1-1; clone_size: NA; cdr3_nt: TGTGCCAGCATTACAGGACAGGCGGGTTTCCGAGCTTTCTTT; cdr3_aa: CASITGQAGFRAFF
d_call: TRBD1; v_call: TRBV18; j_call: TRBJ2-2; clone_size: NA; cdr3_nt: TGTGCCAGCTCACCGGACAGGGTCACCGGGGAGCTGTTTTTT; cdr3_aa: CASSPDRVTGELFF
d_call: TRBD2; v_call: TRBV30; j_call: TRBJ2-1; clone_size: NA; cdr3_nt: TGTGCCTGGAGCATCCCGGGACTAGCTTTCTACAATGAGCAGTTCTTC; cdr3_aa: CAWSIPGLAFYNEQFF
d_call: TRBD2; v_call: TRBV5-6; j_call: TRBJ2-5; clone_size: NA; cdr3_nt: TGTGCCAGCAGCAAGGGACTAGCGGGAGGGCGGACCCAGTACTTC; cdr3_aa: CASSKGLAGGRTQYF
d_call: NA; v_call: TRBV11-3; j_call: TRBJ2-1; clone_size: NA; cdr3_nt: TGTGCCAGCAGCTACTTTTCAGGGGAGCTCAATGAGCAGTTCTTC; cdr3_aa: CASSYFSGELNEQFF
d_call: NA; v_call: TRBV6-1; j_call: TRBJ1-3; clone_size: NA; cdr3_nt: TGTGCCAGCAGTGAAGGGGAGGCTGGAAACACCATATATTTT; cdr3_aa: CASSEGEAGNTIYF
d_call: TRBD1; v_call: TRBV6-5; j_call: TRBJ2-3; clone_size: NA; cdr3_nt: TGTGCCAGCAGTCAGGACAGGGGCCCAGATACGCAGTATTTT; cdr3_aa: CASSQDRGPDTQYF
d_call: TRBD1; v_call: TRBV19; j_call: TRBJ2-3; clone_size: NA; cdr3_nt: TGTGCCAGTAGTATACGCAGATCAGGGGGCGATGGAACAGATACGCAGTATTTT; cdr3_aa: CASSIRRSGGDGTDTQYF
d_call: NA; v_call: TRBV24-1; j_call: TRBJ2-7; clone_size: NA; cdr3_nt: TGTGCCACCAGTGATTCAACAGGGTCCTCCTACGAGCAGTACTTC; cdr3_aa: CATSDSTGSSYEQYF
d_call: TRBD1; v_call: TRBV6-5; j_call: TRBJ1-3; clone_size: once; cdr3_nt: TGTGCCAGCAGAACCCAGACAGGGACTGGAAACACCATATATTTT; cdr3_aa: CASRTQTGTGNTIYF
d_call: NA; v_call: TRBV11-2; j_call: TRBJ2-4; clone_size: once; cdr3_nt: TGTGCCAGCAGCTTTGAGGTGAACATTCAGTACTTC; cdr3_aa: CASSFEVNIQYF
d_call: NA; v_call: TRBV5-5; j_call: TRBJ1-4; clone_size: NA; cdr3_nt: TGTGCCAGCAGCGGACGACAGGCCAATGAAAAACTGTTTTTT; cdr3_aa: CASSGRQANEKLFF
d_call: TRBD2; v_call: TRBV4-1; j_call: TRBJ2-2; clone_size: NA; cdr3_nt: TGCGCCAGCAGCCAAGTTCAGCGGGAGGGGAACACCGGGGAGCTGTTTTTT; cdr3_aa: CASSQVQREGNTGELFF
d_call: TRBD1; v_call: TRBV19; j_call: TRBJ1-2; clone_size: NA; cdr3_nt: TGTGCCAGTAAACCGGGACAGGGGTATTATGGCTACACCTTC; cdr3_aa: CASKPGQGYYGYTF
d_call: TRBD1; v_call: TRBV10-2; j_call: TRBJ2-1; clone_size: once; cdr3_nt: TGCGCCAGCAACCAGGGACAGGGTGCTACCCGCTCCTACAATGAGCAGTTCTTC; cdr3_aa: CASNQGQGATRSYNEQFF
d_call: TRBD1; v_call: TRBV7-2; j_call: TRBJ2-7; clone_size: NA; cdr3_nt: TGTGCCAGCAGCTTAGAACTTGGGACAGGGCTCTACGAGCAGTACTTC; cdr3_aa: CASSLELGTGLYEQYF
d_call: TRBD1; v_call: TRBV28; j_call: TRBJ2-7; clone_size: NA; cdr3_nt: TGTGCCAGCAGCGGTAGACAGGGGGTCTACGAGCAGTACTTC; cdr3_aa: CASSGRQGVYEQYF
d_call: TRBD2; v_call: TRBV30; j_call: TRBJ2-7; clone_size: NA; cdr3_nt: TGTGCCTGGGAGCTAGCGGGAGTGGGTGAGCAGTACTTC; cdr3_aa: CAWELAGVGEQYF
d_call: TRBD2; v_call: TRBV3-1/TRBV3-2; j_call: TRBJ2-1; clone_size: NA; cdr3_nt: TGTGCCAGCAGCCAAGACCGGACTAGCGGGAGGCACGAGGGCTACAATGAGCAGTTCTTC; cdr3_aa: CASSQDRTSGRHEGYNEQFF
d_call: NA; v_call: TRBV30; j_call: TRBJ1-3; clone_size: NA; cdr3_nt: TGTGCCTGGAGTCATAACGGGAAACGTGGAAACACCATATATTTT; cdr3_aa: CAWSHNGKRGNTIYF
d_call: TRBD2; v_call: TRBV3-1/TRBV3-2; j_call: TRBJ2-5; clone_size: NA; cdr3_nt: TGTGCCAGCAGCGTGACACTAGCGGGGTTTCAAGAGACCCAGTACTTC; cdr3_aa: CASSVTLAGFQETQYF
d_call: TRBD2; v_call: TRBV24-1; j_call: TRBJ2-1; clone_size: once; cdr3_nt: TGTGCCACCAGTGTTGCGGGAGGGTTTAGACGGAATGAGCAGTTCTTC; cdr3_aa: CATSVAGGFRRNEQFF
d_call: TRBD1; v_call: TRBV19; j_call: TRBJ1-5; clone_size: NA; cdr3_nt: TGTGCCACCACGGGACAGGGGTATCAGCCCCAGCATTTT; cdr3_aa: CATTGQGYQPQHF